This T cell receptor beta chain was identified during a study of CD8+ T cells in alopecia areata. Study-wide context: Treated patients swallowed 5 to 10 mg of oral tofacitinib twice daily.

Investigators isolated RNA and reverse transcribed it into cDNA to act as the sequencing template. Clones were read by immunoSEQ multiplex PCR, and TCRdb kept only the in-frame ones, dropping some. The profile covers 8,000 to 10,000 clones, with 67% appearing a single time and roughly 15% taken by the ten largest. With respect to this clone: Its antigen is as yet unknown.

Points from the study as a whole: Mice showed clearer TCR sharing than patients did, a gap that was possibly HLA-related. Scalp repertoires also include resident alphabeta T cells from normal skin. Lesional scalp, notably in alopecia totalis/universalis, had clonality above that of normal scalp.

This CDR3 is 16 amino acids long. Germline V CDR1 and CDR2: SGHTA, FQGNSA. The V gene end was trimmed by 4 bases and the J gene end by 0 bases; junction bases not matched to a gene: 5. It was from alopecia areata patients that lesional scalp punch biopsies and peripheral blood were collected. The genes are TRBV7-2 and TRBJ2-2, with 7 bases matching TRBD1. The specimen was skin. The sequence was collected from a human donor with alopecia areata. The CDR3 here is CASSSRQGANTGELFF. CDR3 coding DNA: TGTGCCAGCAGCTCCAGACAGGGTGCGAACACCGGGGAGCTGTTTTTT. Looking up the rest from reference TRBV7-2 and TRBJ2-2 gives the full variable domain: GAGVSQSPSNKVTEKGKDVELRCDPISGHTALYWYRQSLGQGLEFLIYFQGNSAPDKSGLPSDRFSAERTGGSVSTLTIQRTQQEDSAVYLCASSSRQGANTGELFFGEGSRLTVL.